The entry below describes one T cell receptor (beta chain). The data derive from a study of blood T cell repertoires in COVID-19. Study-wide background: Spain, Italy and the United States supplied samples that represented acute and convalescent COVID-19. From T cells, B-cell-depleted T cells, or PBMCs came the material, which was cDNA or gDNA.

As originally analysed: It was from reference gene primer amplification that nucleated cell counts were estimated. Assay: immunoSEQ multiplex PCR; the TCRdb copy retains only in-frame clones and omits some. That table is the source of V, J and clone size, and D and trimming were worked out from the DNA. The profile shows around 97,000 clones, 80% to 90% of them singletons. Germline assignment: CDR1 LNHDA and CDR2 SQIVND (reference sequence). The CDR3 loop spans 14 amino acids. Between the trimmed V and J ends, which lost 6 bases and 5 bases, there was a span of 14 bases. The chain links TRBV19 to TRBJ1-5; TRBD1 is a possible D gene (6 bases). This TCR was recovered from a human donor in a cohort sampled during active COVID-19. Sequenced sample: peripheral blood. The CDR3 sequence: CASRDRGGDQPQHF. CDR3 nucleotide sequence: TGTGCCAGTAGGGATAGGGGGGGGGATCAGCCCCAGCATTTT.